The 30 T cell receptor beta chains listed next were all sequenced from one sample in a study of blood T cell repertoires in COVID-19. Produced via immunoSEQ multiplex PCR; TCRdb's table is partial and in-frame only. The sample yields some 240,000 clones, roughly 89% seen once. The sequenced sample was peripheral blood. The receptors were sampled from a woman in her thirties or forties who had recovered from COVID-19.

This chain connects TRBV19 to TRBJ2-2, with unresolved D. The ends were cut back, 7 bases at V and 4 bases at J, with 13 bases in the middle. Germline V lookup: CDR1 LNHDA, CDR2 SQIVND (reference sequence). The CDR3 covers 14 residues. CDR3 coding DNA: TGTGCCAGTAATTTCCCGAGTGGCACCGGGGAGCTGTTTTTT. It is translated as CASNFPSGTGELFF.

In DNA, the CDR3 is TGTGCCAGCAGCTACCCGCCGGGACAGAGCTCCTACGAGCAGTACTTC. Encoded protein: CASSYPPGQSSYEQYF. V and J are TRBV21-1 and TRBJ2-7; the D call TRBD1 from the table was never checked on the DNA. TRBV21-1 is a pseudogene segment. The CDR3 has 16 residues.

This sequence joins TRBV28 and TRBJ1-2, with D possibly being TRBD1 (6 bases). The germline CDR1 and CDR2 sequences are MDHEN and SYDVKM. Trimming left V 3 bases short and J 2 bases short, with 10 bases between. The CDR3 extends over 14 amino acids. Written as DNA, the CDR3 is TGTGCCAGCAGTTTTTGGGGGCAGAACTATGGCTACACCTTC. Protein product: CASSFWGQNYGYTF.

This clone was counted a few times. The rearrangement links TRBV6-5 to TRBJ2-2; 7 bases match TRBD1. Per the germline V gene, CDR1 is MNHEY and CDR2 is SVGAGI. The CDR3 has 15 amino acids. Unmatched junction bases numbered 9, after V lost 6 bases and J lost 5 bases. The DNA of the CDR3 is TGTGCCAGCAGGGGACAGTTGGCCAGGACCGGGGAGCTGTTTTTT. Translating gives CASRGQLARTGELFF.

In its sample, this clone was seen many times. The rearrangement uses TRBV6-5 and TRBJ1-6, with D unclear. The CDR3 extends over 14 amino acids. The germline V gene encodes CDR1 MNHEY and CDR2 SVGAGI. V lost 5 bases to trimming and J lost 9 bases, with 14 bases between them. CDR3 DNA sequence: TGTGCCAGCAGTATGCAGGAAGAAGGTTCACCCCTCCACTTT. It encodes CASSMQEEGSPLHF.

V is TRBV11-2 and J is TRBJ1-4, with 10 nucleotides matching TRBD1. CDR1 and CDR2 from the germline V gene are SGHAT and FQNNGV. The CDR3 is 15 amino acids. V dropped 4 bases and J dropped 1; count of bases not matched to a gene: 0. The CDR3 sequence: CASSWDRGTNEKLFF. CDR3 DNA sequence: TGTGCCAGCAGCTGGGACAGGGGAACTAATGAAAAACTGTTTTTT.

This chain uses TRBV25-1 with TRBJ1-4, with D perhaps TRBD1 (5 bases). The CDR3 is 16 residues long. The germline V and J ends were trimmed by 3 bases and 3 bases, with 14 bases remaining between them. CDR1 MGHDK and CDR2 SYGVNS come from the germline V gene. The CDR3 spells CASSDRDWGANEKLFF. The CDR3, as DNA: TGTGCCAGCAGTGACCGGGACTGGGGGGCTAATGAAAAACTGTTTTTT.

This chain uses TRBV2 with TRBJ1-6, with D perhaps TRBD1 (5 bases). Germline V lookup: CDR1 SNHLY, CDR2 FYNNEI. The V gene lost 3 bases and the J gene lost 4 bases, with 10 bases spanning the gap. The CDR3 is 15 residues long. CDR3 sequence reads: CASSDQGEYNSPLHF. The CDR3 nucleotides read TGTGCCAGCAGTGATCAGGGTGAATATAATTCACCCCTCCACTTT.

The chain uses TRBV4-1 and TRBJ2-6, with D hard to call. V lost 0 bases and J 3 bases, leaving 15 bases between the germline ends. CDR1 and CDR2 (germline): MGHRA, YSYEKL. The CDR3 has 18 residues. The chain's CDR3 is CASSQDSGPIFGANVLTF. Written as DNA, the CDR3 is TGCGCCAGCAGCCAAGATTCTGGCCCGATCTTTGGGGCCAACGTCCTGACTTTC.

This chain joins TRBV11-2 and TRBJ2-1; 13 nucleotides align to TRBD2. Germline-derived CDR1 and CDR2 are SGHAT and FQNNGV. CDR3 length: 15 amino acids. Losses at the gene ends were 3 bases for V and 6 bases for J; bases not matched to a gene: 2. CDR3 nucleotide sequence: TGTGCCAGCAGCTTCGGGACTAGCGGGATCAATGAGCAGTTCTTC. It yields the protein CASSFGTSGINEQFF.

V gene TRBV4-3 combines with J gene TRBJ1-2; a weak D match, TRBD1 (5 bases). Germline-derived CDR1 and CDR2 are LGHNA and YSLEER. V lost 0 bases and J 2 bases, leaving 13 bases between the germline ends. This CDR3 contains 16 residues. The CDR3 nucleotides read TGCGCCAGCAGCCAAGATTCGGGGGGGTCAAACTATGGCTACACCTTC. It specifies CASSQDSGGSNYGYTF.

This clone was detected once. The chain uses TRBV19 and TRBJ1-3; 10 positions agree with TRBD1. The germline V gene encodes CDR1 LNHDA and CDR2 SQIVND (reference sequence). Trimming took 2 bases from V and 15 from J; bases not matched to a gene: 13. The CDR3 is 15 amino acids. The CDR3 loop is CASSISTGQGSVRYF. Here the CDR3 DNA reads TGTGCCAGTAGTATATCGACGGGACAGGGGTCCGTGCGATATTTT.

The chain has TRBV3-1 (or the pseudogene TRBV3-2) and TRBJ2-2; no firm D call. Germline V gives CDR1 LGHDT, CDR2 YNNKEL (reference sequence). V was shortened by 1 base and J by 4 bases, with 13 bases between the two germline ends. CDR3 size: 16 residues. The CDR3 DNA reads TGTGCCAGCAGCCAAGGCCCAGCGACGGGCACCGGGGAGCTGTTTTTT. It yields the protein CASSQGPATGTGELFF.

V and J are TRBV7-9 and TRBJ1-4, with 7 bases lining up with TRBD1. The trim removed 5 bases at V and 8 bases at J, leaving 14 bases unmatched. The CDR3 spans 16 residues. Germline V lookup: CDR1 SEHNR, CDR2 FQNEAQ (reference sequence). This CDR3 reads CASSLDRDLPWEKLFF. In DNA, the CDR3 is TGTGCCAGCAGCCTAGACAGGGATCTCCCATGGGAAAAACTGTTTTTT.

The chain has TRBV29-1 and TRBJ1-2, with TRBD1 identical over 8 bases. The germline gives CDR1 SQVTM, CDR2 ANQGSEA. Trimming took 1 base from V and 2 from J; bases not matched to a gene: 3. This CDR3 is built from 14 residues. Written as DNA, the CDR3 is TGCAGCGTTGAAGGGACAGGGCTAAACTATGGCTACACCTTC. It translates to CSVEGTGLNYGYTF.

In nucleotides, the CDR3 is TGTGCCAGCAGTGAGGACAGGGGAGGAAATCAGCCCCAGCATTTT. It specifies CASSEDRGGNQPQHF. This sequence joins TRBV2 and TRBJ1-5, with 9 bases matching TRBD1. CDR3 length: 15 amino acids. Germline trimming cut 3 bases from V and 4 bases from J; bases unmatched to any gene: 4. Germline loops: CDR1 SNHLY, CDR2 FYNNEI.

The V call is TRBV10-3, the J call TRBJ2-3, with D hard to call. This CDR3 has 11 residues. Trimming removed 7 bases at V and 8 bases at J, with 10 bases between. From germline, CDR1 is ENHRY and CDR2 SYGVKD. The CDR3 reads CAIIPTVTQYF. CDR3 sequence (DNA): TGTGCCATCATCCCCACGGTTACGCAGTATTTT.

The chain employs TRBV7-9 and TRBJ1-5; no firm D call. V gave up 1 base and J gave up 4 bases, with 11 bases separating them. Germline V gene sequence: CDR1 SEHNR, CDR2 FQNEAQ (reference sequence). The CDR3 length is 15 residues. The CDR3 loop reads CASSLEPGPNQPQHF. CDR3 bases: TGTGCCAGCAGCTTAGAGCCGGGTCCAAATCAGCCCCAGCATTTT.

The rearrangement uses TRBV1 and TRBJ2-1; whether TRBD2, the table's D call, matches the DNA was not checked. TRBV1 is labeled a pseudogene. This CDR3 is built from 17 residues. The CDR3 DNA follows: TGCACCAGCAGCCAATTAAGAGGAAGGAGCTCCTACAATGAGCAGTTCTTC. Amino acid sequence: CTSSQLRGRSSYNEQFF.

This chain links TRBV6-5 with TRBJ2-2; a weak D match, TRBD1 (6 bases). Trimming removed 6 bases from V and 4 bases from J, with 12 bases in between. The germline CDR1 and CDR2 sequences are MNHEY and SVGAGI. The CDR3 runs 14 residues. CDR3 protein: CASSPGQTTGELFF. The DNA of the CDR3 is TGTGCCAGCAGCCCCGGACAGACCACCGGGGAGCTGTTTTTT.

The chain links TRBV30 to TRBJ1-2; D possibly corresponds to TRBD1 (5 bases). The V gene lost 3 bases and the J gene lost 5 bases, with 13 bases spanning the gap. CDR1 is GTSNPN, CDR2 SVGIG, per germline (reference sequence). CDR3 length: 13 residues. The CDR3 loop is CAWRSRQIYGYTF. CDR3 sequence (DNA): TGTGCCTGGAGATCGAGACAGATTTATGGCTACACCTTC.

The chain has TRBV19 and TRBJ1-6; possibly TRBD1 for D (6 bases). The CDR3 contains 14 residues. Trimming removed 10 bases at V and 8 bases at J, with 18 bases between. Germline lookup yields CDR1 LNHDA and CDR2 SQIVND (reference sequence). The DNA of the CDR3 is TGTGCCATCGGTACAGGGCCCTTGGATTCACCCCTCCACTTT. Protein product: CAIGTGPLDSPLHF. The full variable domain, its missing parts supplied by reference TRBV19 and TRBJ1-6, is DGGITQSPKYLFRKEGQNVTLSCEQNLNHDAMYWYRQDPGQGLRLIYYSQIVNDFQKGDIAEGYSVSREKKESFPLTVTSAQKNPTAFYLCAIGTGPLDSPLHFGNGTRLTVT.

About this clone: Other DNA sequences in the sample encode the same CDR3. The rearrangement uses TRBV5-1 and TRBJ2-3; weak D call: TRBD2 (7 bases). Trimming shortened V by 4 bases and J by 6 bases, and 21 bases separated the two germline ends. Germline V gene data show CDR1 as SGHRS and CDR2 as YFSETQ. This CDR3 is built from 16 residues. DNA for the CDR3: TGCGCCAGCAGCCCCTCAACGGGGGGCCCCACGGATACGCAGTATTTT. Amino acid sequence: CASSPSTGGPTDTQYF.

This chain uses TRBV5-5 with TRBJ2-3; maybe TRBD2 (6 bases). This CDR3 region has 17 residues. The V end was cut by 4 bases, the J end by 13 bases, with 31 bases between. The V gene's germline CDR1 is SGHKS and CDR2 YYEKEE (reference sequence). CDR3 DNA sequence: TGTGCCAGCAGCCCCCGCCCCCCCGGGGGTCCCTCCGGTGGCGAGTATTTT. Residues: CASSPRPPGGPSGGEYF.

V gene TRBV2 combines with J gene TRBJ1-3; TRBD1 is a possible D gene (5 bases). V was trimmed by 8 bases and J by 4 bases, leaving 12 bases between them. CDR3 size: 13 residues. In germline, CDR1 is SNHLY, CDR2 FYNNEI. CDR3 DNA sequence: TGTGCCAGCTCGGGTGGGGGGGGAAACACCATATATTTT. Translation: CASSGGGGNTIYF.

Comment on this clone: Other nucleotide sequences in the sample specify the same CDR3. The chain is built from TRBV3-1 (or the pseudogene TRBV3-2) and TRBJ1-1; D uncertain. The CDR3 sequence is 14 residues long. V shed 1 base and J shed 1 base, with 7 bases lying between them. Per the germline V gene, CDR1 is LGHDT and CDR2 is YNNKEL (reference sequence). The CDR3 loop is CASSQGGRNTEAFF. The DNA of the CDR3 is TGTGCCAGCAGCCAAGGTGGCCGGAACACTGAAGCTTTCTTT.

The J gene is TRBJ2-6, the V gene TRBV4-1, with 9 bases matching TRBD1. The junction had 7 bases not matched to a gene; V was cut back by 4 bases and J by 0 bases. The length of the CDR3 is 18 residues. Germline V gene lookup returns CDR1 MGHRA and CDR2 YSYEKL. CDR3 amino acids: CASSRTGETSSGANVLTF. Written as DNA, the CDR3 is TGCGCCAGCAGCCGGACAGGGGAAACCTCCTCTGGGGCCAACGTCCTGACTTTC.

The CDR3 region is CASSHGLSVTGELFF. The CDR3 DNA is TGCGCCAGCAGCCACGGACTTTCGGTCACCGGGGAGCTGTTTTTT. The rearrangement links TRBV4-3 to TRBJ2-2; weak D call: TRBD2 (5 bases). This CDR3 region has 15 residues. Germline loops: CDR1 LGHNA, CDR2 YSLEER. Trimming shortened V by 3 bases and J by 4 bases, and 12 bases separated the two germline ends.

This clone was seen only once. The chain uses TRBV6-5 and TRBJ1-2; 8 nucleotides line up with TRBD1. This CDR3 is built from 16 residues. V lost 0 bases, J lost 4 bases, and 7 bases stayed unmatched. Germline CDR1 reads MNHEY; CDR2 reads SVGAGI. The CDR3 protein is CASSYSRQGFGYGYTF. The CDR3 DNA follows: TGTGCCAGCAGTTACTCGAGACAGGGGTTTGGCTATGGCTACACCTTC.

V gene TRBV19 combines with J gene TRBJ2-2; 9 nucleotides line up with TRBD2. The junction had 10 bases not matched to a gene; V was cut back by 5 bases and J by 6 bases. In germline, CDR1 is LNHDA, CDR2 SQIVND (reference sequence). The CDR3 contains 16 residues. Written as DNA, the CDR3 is TGTGCCAGTAGTGGGGGTCTGCGCGGGAGGGCCGGGGAGCTGTTTTTT. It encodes CASSGGLRGRAGELFF. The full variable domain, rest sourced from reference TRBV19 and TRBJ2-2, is DGGITQSPKYLFRKEGQNVTLSCEQNLNHDAMYWYRQDPGQGLRLIYYSQIVNDFQKGDIAEGYSVSREKKESFPLTVTSAQKNPTAFYLCASSGGLRGRAGELFFGEGSRLTVL.